This TCR beta chain was observed in a study of T cells after yellow fever vaccination. This clonotype was seen only a few times. The ends lost 3 bases at V and 9 bases at J; junction bases unmatched: 13. Looked up from germline, CDR1 is DFQATT and CDR2 is SNEGSKA (reference sequence). There are 16 residues in the CDR3. TCRdb recomputed calls from the 5' RACE reads with MiXCR, one row per CDR3 protein. Altogether about 430,000 distinct CDR3 sequences are present, roughly a sixth being singletons, with the ten largest covering over 15%. The rearrangement joins TRBV20-1 to TRBJ2-1; 11 nucleotides match TRBD2. This receptor was identified in a man between 18 and 35 years old who received the YFV17D yellow fever vaccine. The sequenced sample was PBMCs, obtained before the yellow fever booster vaccination. CDR3 DNA: TGCAGTGCTAGGTCCCCTAGCGGGGGGTTAGGTGGTGAGCAGTTCTTC. This translates into CSARSPSGGLGGEQFF.